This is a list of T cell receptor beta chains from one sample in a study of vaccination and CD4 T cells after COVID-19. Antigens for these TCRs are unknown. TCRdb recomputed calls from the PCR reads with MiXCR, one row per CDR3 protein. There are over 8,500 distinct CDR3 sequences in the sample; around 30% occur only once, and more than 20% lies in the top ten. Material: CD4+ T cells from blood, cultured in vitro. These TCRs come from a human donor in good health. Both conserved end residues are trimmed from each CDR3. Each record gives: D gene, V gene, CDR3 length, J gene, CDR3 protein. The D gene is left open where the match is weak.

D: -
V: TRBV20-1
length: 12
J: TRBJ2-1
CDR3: SAMGGRGYNEQF

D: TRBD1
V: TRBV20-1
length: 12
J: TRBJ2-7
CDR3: SARVRDSSYEQY

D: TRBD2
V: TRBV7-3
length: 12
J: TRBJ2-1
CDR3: ASSRGTNVNEQF

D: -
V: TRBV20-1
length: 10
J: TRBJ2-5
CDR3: SARIPQETQY

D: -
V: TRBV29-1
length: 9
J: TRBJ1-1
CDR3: SVGGDTEAF

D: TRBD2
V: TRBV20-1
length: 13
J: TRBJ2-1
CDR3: SARVLAGSYNEQF

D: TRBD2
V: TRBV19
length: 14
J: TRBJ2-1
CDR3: ASSIAAGGVYNEQF

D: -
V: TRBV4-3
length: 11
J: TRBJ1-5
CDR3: ASSQGVHQPQH

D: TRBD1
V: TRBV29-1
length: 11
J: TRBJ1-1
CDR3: SVTQGASTEAF

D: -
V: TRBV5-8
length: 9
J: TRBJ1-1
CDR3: ASSLDRAAF

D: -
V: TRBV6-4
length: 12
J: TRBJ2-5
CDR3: ASSDSRGQETQY

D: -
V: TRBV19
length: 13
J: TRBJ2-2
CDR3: ASSIDQRDTGELF

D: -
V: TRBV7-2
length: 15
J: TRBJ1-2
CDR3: ASSRFSSDSRLNGYT

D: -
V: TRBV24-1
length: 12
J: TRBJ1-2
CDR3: ATSDPGLNYGYT